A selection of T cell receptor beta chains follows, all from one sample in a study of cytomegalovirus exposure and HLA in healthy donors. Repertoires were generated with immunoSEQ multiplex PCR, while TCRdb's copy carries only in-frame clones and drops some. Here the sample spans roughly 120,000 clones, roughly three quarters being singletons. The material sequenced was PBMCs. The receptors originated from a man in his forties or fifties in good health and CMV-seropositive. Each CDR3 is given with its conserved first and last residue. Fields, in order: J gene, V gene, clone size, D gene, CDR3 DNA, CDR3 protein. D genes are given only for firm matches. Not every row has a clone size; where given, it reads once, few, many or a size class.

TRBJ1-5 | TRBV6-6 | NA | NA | TGTGCCAGCAGTTACGTCCGGCAGGGGATGGATCAGCCCCAGCATTTT | CASSYVRQGMDQPQHF
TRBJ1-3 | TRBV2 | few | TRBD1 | TGTGCCAGCAGGGAGCCGGGACAGGGGATCAGCACCATATATTTT | CASREPGQGISTIYF
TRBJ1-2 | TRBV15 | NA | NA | TGTGCCACCAGCAGAGATCGGAGAACCTATGGCTACACCTTC | CATSRDRRTYGYTF
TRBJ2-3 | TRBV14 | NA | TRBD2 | TGTGCCAGCAGCAAGGGACTAGCGGGAGCCACTAGCACAGATACGCAGTATTTT | CASSKGLAGATSTDTQYF
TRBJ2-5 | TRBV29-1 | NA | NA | TGCAGCGTGACAGGGAATGAAGTCGGGAGCCAGAAGACCCAGTACTTC | CSVTGNEVGSQKTQYF
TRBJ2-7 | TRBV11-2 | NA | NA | TGTGCCAGCAGCTACGTCGGGGGGCTCTACGAGCAGTACTTC | CASSYVGGLYEQYF
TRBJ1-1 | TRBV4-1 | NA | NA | TGCGCCAGCAGCCAAAGCGACGGCTTGAACACTGAAGCTTTCTTT | CASSQSDGLNTEAFF
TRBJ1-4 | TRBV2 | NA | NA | TGTGCCAGCAGACGAGCGCAGAATGAAAAACTGTTTTTT | CASRRAQNEKLFF
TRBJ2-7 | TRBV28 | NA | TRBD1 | TGTGCCAGCAGTCTCTCGGACAGGGTGTACTACGAGCAGTACTTC | CASSLSDRVYYEQYF
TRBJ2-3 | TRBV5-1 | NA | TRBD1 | TGCGCCAGCACCACTTCCAGGACAGGGGGCACGGATACGCAGTATTTT | CASTTSRTGGTDTQYF
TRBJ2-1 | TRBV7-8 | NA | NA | TGTGCCAGCAGCTTTAGTACCTACAATGAGCAGTTCTTC | CASSFSTYNEQFF
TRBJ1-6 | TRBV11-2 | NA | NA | TGTGCCAGCAGCTTCGACGGGACACATAATTCACCCCTCCACTTT | CASSFDGTHNSPLHF
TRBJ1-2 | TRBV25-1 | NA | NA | TGTGCCAGCAGTTCCCAGAGGTATGGCTACACCTTC | CASSSQRYGYTF
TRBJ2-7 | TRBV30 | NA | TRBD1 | TGTGCCTGCACGGGACAGGGTTCTTCCGAGCAGTACTTC | CACTGQGSSEQYF
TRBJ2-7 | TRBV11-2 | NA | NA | TGTGCCAGCAGCTTAGAGGCGGGTTTGAGCGAGCAGTACTTC | CASSLEAGLSEQYF